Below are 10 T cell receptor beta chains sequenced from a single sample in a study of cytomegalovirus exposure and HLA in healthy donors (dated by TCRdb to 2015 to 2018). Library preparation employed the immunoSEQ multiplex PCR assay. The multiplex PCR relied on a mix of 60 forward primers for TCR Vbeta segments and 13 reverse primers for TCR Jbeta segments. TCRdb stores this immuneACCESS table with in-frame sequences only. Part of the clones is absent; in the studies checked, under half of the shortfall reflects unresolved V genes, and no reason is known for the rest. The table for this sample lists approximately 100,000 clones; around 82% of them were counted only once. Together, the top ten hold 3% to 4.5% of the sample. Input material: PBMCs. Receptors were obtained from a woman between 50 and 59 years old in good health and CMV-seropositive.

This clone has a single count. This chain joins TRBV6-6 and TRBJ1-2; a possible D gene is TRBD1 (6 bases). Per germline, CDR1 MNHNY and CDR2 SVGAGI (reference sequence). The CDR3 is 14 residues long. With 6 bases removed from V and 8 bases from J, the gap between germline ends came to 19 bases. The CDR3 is CASSINRDPSGYTF. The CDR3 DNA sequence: TGTGCCAGCAGCATTAACAGGGATCCTAGCGGCTACACCTTC.

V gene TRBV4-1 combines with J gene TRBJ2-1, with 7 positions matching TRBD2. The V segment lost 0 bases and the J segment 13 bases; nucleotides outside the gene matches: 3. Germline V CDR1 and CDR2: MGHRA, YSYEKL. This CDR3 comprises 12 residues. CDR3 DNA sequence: TGCGCCAGCAGCCAAGATGGGAGGGGTCAGTTCTTC. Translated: CASSQDGRGQFF.

The CDR3 nucleotides read TGTGCCATCAGTCTGGAACAGGGGGTAGCAGAGACCCAGTACTTC. As protein: CAISLEQGVAETQYF. The chain recombines TRBV10-3 with TRBJ2-5; 8 bases fit TRBD1. The CDR3 extends over 15 amino acids. J gave up 4 bases and V 5 bases, and 9 bases lay outside the gene matches. Germline CDR1 and CDR2: ENHRY and SYGVKD.

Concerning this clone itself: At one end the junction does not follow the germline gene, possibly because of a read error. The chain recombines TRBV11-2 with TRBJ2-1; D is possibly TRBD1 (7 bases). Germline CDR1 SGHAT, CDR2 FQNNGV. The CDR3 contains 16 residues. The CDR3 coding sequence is TGTGCCGGCAGCTTCCCGACAGGGAGGACCTACAATGAGCAGTTCTTC. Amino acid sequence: CAGSFPTGRTYNEQFF.

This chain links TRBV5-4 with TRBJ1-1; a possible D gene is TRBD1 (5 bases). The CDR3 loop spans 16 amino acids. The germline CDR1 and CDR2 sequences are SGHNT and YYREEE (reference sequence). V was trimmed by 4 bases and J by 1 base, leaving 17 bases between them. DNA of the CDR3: TGTGCCAGCAGCCCGCGGGAGGGGAGTGGGAACACTGAAGCTTTCTTT. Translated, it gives CASSPREGSGNTEAFF.

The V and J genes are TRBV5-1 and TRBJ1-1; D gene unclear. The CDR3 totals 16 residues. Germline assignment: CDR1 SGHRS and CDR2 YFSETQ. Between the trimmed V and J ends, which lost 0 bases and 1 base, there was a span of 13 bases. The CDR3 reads CASSLASAGPNTEAFF. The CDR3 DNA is TGCGCCAGCAGCTTGGCCTCGGCAGGTCCGAACACTGAAGCTTTCTTT.

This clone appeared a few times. The CDR3 sequence: CASTMGQTLAKNIQYF. The CDR3 DNA sequence: TGTGCCAGCACTATGGGACAGACTCTAGCCAAAAACATTCAGTACTTC. The chain recombines TRBV2 with TRBJ2-4, with 7 bases identical to TRBD1. The CDR3 loop spans 16 amino acids. Trimming removed 7 bases from V and 0 bases from J; junction bases left unmatched: 9. CDR1 SNHLY and CDR2 FYNNEI come from the germline V gene.

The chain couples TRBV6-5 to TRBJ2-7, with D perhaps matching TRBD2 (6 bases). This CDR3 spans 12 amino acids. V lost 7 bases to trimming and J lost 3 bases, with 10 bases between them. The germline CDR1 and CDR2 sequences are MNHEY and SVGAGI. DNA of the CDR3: TGTGCCAGCAAGGAAGCGGGCTACGAGCAGTACTTC. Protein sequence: CASKEAGYEQYF.

CDR3 sequence reads: CAWSGQGGDEAFF. The DNA for the CDR3 is TGTGCCTGGAGTGGACAGGGAGGCGATGAAGCTTTCTTT. The chain employs TRBV30 and TRBJ1-1, with TRBD1 matching 7 bases. Germline CDR1 GTSNPN, CDR2 SVGIG (reference sequence). The V segment lost 1 base and the J segment 7 bases; nucleotides outside the gene matches: 6. This CDR3 is built from 13 residues.

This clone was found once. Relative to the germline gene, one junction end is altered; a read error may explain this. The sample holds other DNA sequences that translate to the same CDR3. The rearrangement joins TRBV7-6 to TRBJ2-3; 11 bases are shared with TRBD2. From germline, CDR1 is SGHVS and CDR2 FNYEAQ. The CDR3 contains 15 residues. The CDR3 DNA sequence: TGTGCTAGCAGCCCGGGACTAGCGGACAGGTATACGCAGTATTTT. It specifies CASSPGLADRYTQYF. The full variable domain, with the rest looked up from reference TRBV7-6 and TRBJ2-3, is GAGVSQSPRYKVTKRGQDVALRCDPISGHVSLYWYRQALGQGPEFLTYFNYEAQQDKSGLPNDRFSAERPEGSISTLTIQRTEQRDSAMYRCASSPGLADRYTQYFGPGTRLTVL.